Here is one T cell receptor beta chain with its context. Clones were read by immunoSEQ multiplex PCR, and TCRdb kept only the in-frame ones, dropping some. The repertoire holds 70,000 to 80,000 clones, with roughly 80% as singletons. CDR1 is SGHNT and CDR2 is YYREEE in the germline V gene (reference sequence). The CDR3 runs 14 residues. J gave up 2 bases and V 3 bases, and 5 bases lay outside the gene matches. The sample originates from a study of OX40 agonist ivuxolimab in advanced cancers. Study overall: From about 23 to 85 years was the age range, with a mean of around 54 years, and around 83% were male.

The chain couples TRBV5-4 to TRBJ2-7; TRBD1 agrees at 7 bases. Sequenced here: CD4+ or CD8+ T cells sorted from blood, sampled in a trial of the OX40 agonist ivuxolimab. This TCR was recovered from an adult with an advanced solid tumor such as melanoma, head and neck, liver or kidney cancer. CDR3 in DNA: TGTGCCAGCAGCTGGGGGACAGCGGCCTACGAGCAGTACTTC. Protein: CASSWGTAAYEQYF.